This TCR beta chain derives from a study of Ad26.COV2.S vaccination and SARS-CoV-2 variants (dated by TCRdb to the early 2020s). For the study in its entirety: Vaccine-arm donors came from COV1001, a multicentre, randomized, double-blind, placebo-controlled phase I-IIa trial of Ad26.COV2.S in healthy adults. Dosing of Ad26.COV2.S was intramuscular, at either 5x10^10 or 1x10^11 viral particles, delivered as one shot or as two shots spaced 56 days apart. TCRbeta repertoire sequencing was used to assess the specificity and breadth of SARS-CoV-2-reactive T cell receptors after Ad26.COV2.S vaccination. The TCR-sequenced set comprised around 30 samples: some 20 Ad26.COV2.S vaccine recipients, 5 placebo recipients and 8 SARS-CoV-2 convalescent individuals. Trial participants were randomized into five groups of five: low-dose or high-dose Ad26.COV2.S given once or twice, or placebo on both occasions. Blinding of investigators to trial group allocation was maintained during experiments and outcome assessment.

The immunoSEQ Assay was used to sequence TCRbeta CDR3 regions. After extraction, genomic DNA underwent amplification by bias-controlled multiplex PCR, followed by high-throughput sequencing. The authors processed their data as follows. To quantify the absolute abundance of every unique TCRbeta CDR3 region, sequences were collapsed and filtered. Usable DNA was measured by amplifying reference genes present in all nucleated cells, and TCRbeta template counts were normalized to that usable DNA to estimate T cell fraction. Repertoire TCRs were annotated as SARS-CoV-2-specific by exact matching of V gene, CDR3 amino acid sequence and J gene to a known reactive TCR set. The reference SARS-CoV-2 TCR set was derived from MIRA and filtered for enrichment in COVID-19-positive ImmuneCODE repertoires, a step that removed public or cross-reactive TCRs. Using the MIRA antigens, annotated TCRs were further analysed by specific ORF or by position within an ORF. Depth was the summed frequency of annotated unique rearrangements, while breadth was defined as annotated unique rearrangements over total unique productive rearrangements. Two-sided Wilcoxon rank-sum tests were applied when comparing TCR breadth between groups. What TCRdb holds here is the immuneACCESS table cut down to in-frame rearrangements. Part of the clones is not present; checked against another copy, under half of the missing clones reflect an unresolved V gene, and the others are unexplained. Clone size and the V and J calls come from that table; the DNA yielded D and trimming. In all, the sample holds some 390,000 clones, and around nine tenths of those were seen once. Under 2% of the sample lies in the top ten.

The treatment or condition label on this specimen signifies: over 15 received Ad26.COV2.S at low or high dose, single or two shots; about five received placebo; per-sample allocation not given. For vaccine and placebo recipients, repertoires were sequenced using samples collected on day 63 after the first injection. In Cohort 1b, fewer than 30 adults aged 18-55 years were enrolled at a single site in Boston, USA, between 29 July and 7 August 2020. Ad26.COV2.S consisted of a replication-incompetent adenovirus type 26 vector by which a prefusion-stabilized SARS-CoV-2 spike protein from the original Wuhan strain was expressed. Note on this clone: Its antigen specificity is not known. There are no base qualities to consult, and no much larger clone falls within one base.

Results and caveats for the whole study, not just this receptor: Non-spike TCR breadth was comparable between vaccine and placebo recipients, consistent with the vaccine containing only spike. Comparing responses between vaccine doses or regimens was not something the study was powered to do. After vaccination, substantial breadth of spike-specific CD8+ and CD4+ T cell responses was reported. The authors noted that the TCR breadth and depth analyses may have underestimated total T cell responses. Ad26.COV2.S recipients had higher spike-specific TCR breadth than placebo recipients (P = 0.0014).

There are 17 amino acids in the CDR3, from cysteine to phenylalanine inclusive. The only DNA kept is the CDR3, 51 bases in frame from the first base. Trimming removed 5 bases from V and 5 bases from J; the gene matches leave 13 bases unexplained. Sequences MDHEN (CDR1) and SYDVKM (CDR2) are obtained from the germline V gene. The sequence links TRBV28 to TRBJ1-4, with 8 central nucleotides matching TRBD1. The specimen was peripheral blood, collected in a trial of Ad26.COV2.S vaccine versus placebo. This sequence was found in a person between 18 and 60 years old who received the Ad26.COV2.S COVID-19 vaccine or a placebo. CDR3 loop: CASSRALGDRLNEKLFF. Read as DNA, the sequence is TGTGCCAGCAGTCGCGCCTTAGGGGACAGGTTGAATGAAAAACTGTTTTTT.